This is a list of T cell receptor beta chains from one sample in a study of regulatory T cells in long-lasting Graves disease. A single record per CDR3 protein comes from TCRdb applying MiXCR to the multiplex PCR reads. Of hundreds of thousands of distinct CDR3 sequences in the sample, roughly 16% were seen once. Sample: peripheral blood mononuclear cells (PBMCs), taken at new diagnosis, from a patient treated with antithyroid drugs. The origin of the receptors is a female donor with Graves disease. The CDR3 runs from the conserved cysteine through the conserved F or W. A D gene is named only where the DNA matches it firmly. Clone sizes are given selectively: once, few, many, or a class where the clone is expanded.

j_call,v_call,clone_size,d_call,cdr3_aa,cdr3_nt
TRBJ2-5,TRBV19,.,.,CASSSILSGPPGETQYF,TGTGCCAGTAGTTCGATCCTAAGCGGTCCACCGGGGGAGACCCAGTACTTC
TRBJ1-1,TRBV12-3/TRBV12-4,many,.,CASSLRPGPNTEAFF,TGTGCCAGCAGTTTAAGGCCAGGGCCGAACACTGAAGCTTTCTTT
TRBJ2-3,TRBV18,many,.,CASSPQGVTDTQYF,TGTGCCAGCTCACCGCAAGGGGTGACAGATACGCAGTATTTT
TRBJ2-1,TRBV4-1,few,.,CASSQHQGSGEQFF,TGCGCCAGCAGCCAACATCAGGGCTCGGGTGAGCAGTTCTTC
TRBJ1-1,TRBV2,.,.,CASSSILMNTEAFF,TGTGCCAGCAGTAGTATACTCATGAACACTGAAGCTTTCTTT
TRBJ1-6,TRBV13,many,.,CASSPTREGGNSPLHF,TGTGCCAGCAGCCCCACCCGGGAAGGTGGAAATTCACCCCTCCACTTT
TRBJ2-1,TRBV12-3/TRBV12-4,many,TRBD1,CASSLQGALSSYNEQFF,TGTGCCAGCAGTTTACAGGGGGCCCTGAGCTCCTACAATGAGCAGTTCTTC
TRBJ2-5,TRBV10-2,many,.,CASSEARGPETQYF,TGCGCCAGCAGTGAAGCGAGGGGTCCAGAGACCCAGTACTTC
TRBJ1-6,TRBV5-1,many,.,CASSLAGRGYSPLHF,TGCGCCAGCAGCTTGGCAGGCAGGGGCTATTCACCCCTCCACTTT
TRBJ2-1,TRBV25-1,.,.,CASSEWPDRKYNEQFF,TGTGCCAGCAGTGAATGGCCGGACCGAAAGTACAATGAGCAGTTCTTC
TRBJ1-5,TRBV4-1,many,TRBD1,CASSLPSGQGGNQPQHF,TGCGCCAGCAGCCTGCCTTCCGGACAGGGGGGCAATCAGCCCCAGCATTTT
TRBJ1-2,TRBV5-1,many,.,CASSTVQGNYGYTF,TGCGCCAGCAGCACCGTACAGGGAAACTATGGCTACACCTTC
TRBJ2-1,TRBV7-9,many,.,CASSLGTDNEQFF,TGTGCCAGCAGCTTAGGGACGGACAATGAGCAGTTCTTC
TRBJ1-1,TRBV7-3,many,.,CASSLTPVSLGSEAFF,TGTGCCAGCAGCTTAACCCCGGTATCTCTGGGGTCTGAAGCTTTCTTT
TRBJ1-4,TRBV24-1,few,.,CATSDLGHATNEKLFF,TGTGCCACCAGTGATTTGGGTCACGCAACTAATGAAAAACTGTTTTTT
TRBJ1-2,TRBV7-6,many,.,CASSLTRGQNYGYTF,TGTGCCAGCAGCTTGACCCGAGGACAGAACTATGGCTACACCTTC
TRBJ2-7,TRBV2,.,.,CASSASLSEGSYEQYF,TGTGCCAGCAGCGCTTCCCTCTCAGAAGGCTCCTACGAGCAGTACTTC
TRBJ2-1,TRBV28,.,.,CASSPSAWDEQFF,TGTGCCAGCAGTCCCTCAGCATGGGATGAGCAGTTCTTC